This TCR beta chain appears in the sequencing data of a study of CD8+CD57+ T cells in acquired aplastic anemia. Study-wide background: Sorted CD4+ and CD8+ cells yielded DNA averaging around 3.2 ug. Study results and caveats: A significant difference in CD8+ Simpson's diversity between patients and controls was not found. Overlap between patients and controls comprised twenty-nine CD8+ CDR3 sequences.

Both TCR beta VDJ combination and CDR3 sequence profiling were carried out. Genomic DNA was the template for this profiling. TCRdb ran MiXCR on the reads and lists one entry per CDR3 protein. The sample yields 100,000 to 150,000 distinct CDR3 sequences, about half seen once. This clonotype was recorded many times. The target antigen is unknown. This clonotype was sampled from a human donor in good health, serving as a control. Sample: sorted CD4+, CD8+, or CD8+CD57+ T cells (not recorded which) from PBMCs.

The CDR3 region has the DNA TGTGCCAGCAGCCCAAAAGTGGGTCGGGCAGATACGCAGTATTTT. Residues: CASSPKVGRADTQYF. The V call is TRBV7-3, the J call TRBJ2-3; D is uncertain. Germline V gene sequence: CDR1 SGHTA, CDR2 FQGTGA. The CDR3 totals 15 residues. Trimming took 5 bases from V and 4 from J, leaving 16 bases between them. Full variable domain (remainder filled in from reference TRBV7-3 and TRBJ2-3): GAGVSQTPSNKVTEKGKYVELRCDPISGHTALYWYRQSLGQGPEFLIYFQGTGAADDSGLPNDRFFAVRPEGSVSTLKIQRTERGDSAVYLCASSPKVGRADTQYFGPGTRLTVL.